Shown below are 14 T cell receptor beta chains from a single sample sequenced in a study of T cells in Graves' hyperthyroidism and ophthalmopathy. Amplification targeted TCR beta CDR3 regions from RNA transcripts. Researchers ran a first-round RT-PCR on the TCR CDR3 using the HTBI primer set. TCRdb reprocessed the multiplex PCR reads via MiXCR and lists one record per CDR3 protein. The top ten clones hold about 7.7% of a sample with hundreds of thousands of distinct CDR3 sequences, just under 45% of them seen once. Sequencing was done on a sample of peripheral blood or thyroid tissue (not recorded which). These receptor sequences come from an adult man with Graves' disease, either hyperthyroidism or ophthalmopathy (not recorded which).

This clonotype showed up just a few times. In nucleotides, the CDR3 is TGTGCCAGCAGTTACTCGACCAGGAGAAATTCACCCCTCCACTTT. Protein product: CASSYSTRRNSPLHF. The chain links TRBV6-5 to TRBJ1-6; the D is unclear. This CDR3 spans 15 amino acids. Germline V lookup: CDR1 MNHEY, CDR2 SVGAGI. The V end lost 0 bases, the J end lost 7 bases, and 10 bases lay between the germline ends.

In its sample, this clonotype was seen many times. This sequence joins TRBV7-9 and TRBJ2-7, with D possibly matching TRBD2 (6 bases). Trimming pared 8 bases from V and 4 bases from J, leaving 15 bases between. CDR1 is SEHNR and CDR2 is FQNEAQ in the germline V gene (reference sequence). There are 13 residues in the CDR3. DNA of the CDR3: TGTGCCAGCGAACTTGGAGGGGCTTACGAGCAGTACTTC. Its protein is CASELGGAYEQYF.

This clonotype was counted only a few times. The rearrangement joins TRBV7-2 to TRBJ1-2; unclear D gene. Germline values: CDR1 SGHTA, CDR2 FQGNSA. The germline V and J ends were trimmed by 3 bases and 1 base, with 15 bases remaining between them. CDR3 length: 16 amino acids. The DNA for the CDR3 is TGTGCCAGCAGCTTCCCTAATCCCGAGGTTAACTATGGCTACACCTTC. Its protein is CASSFPNPEVNYGYTF.

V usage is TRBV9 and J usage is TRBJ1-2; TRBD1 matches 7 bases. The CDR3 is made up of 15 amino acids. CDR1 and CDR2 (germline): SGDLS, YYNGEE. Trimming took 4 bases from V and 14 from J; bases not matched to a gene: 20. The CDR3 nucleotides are TGTGCCAGCAGCCAAGGCCCGGGACAGCCCGTGAAGTCAACCTTC. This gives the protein CASSQGPGQPVKSTF.

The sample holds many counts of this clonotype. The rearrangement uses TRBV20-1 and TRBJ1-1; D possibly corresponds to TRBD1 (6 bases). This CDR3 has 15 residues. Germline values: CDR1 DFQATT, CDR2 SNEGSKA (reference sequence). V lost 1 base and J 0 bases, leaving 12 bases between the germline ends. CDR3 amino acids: CSARGAGVVNTEAFF. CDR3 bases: TGCAGTGCTAGAGGGGCAGGGGTCGTGAACACTGAAGCTTTCTTT.

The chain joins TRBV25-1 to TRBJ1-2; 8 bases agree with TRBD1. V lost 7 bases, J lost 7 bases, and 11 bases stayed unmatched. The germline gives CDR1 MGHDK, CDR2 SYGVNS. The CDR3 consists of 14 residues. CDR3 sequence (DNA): TGTGCCAGCACTGGACAGGGTGTCCCTGTTGGCTACACCTTC. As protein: CASTGQGVPVGYTF.

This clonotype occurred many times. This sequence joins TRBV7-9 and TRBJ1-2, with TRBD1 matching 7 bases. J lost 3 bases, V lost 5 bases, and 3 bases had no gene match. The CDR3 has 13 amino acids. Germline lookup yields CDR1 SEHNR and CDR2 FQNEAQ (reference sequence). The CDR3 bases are TGTGCCAGCAGCGCTGGGACAGACTATGGCTACACCTTC. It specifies CASSAGTDYGYTF.

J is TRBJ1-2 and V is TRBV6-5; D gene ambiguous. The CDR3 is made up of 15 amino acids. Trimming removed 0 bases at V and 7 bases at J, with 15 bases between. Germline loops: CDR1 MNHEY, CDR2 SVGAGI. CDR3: CASSYSRVARSGYTF. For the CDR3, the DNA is TGTGCCAGCAGTTACTCGCGGGTGGCGAGGTCTGGCTACACCTTC.

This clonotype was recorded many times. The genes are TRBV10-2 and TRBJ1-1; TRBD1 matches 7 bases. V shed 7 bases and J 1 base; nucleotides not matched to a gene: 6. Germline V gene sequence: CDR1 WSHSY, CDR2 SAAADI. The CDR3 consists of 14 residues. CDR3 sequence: CASTGGGANTEAFF. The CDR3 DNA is TGCGCCAGCACCGGAGGGGGCGCGAACACTGAAGCTTTCTTT.

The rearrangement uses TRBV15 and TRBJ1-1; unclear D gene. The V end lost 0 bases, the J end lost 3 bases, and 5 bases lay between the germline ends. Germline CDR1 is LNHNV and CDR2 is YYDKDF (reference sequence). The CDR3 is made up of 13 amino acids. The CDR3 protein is CATSRDRYTEAFF. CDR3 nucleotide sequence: TGTGCCACCAGCAGAGACAGGTACACTGAAGCTTTCTTT.

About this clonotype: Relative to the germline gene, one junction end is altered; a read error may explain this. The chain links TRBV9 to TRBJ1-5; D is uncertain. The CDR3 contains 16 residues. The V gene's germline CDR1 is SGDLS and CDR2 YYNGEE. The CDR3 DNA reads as TGCGCCAGCAGCCAAGATGGTGGTTATAGCAATCAGCCCCAGCATTTT. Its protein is CASSQDGGYSNQPQHF.

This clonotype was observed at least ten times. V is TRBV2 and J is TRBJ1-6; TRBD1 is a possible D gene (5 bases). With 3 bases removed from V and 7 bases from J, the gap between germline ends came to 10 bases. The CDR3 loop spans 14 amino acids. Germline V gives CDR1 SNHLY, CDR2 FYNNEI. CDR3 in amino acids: CASSDRGTNSPLHF. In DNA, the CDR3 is TGTGCCAGCAGTGACCGAGGGACGAATTCACCCCTCCACTTT.

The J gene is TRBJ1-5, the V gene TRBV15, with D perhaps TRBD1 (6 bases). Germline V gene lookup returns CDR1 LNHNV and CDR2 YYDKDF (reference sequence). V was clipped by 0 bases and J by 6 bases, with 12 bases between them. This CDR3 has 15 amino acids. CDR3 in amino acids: CATSRDRQGLQPQHF. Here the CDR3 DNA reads TGTGCCACCAGCAGAGATCGGCAGGGGCTTCAGCCCCAGCATTTT.

The CDR3 nucleotides read TGTGCCAGCAAAAAGCCCCCCTACGAGCAGTACTTC. Amino acid sequence: CASKKPPYEQYF. The rearrangement uses TRBV6-1 and TRBJ2-7; D remains ambiguous. Germline lookup yields CDR1 MNHNS and CDR2 SASEGT. The CDR3 has 12 residues. Trimming took 7 bases from V and 2 from J, leaving 9 bases between them.